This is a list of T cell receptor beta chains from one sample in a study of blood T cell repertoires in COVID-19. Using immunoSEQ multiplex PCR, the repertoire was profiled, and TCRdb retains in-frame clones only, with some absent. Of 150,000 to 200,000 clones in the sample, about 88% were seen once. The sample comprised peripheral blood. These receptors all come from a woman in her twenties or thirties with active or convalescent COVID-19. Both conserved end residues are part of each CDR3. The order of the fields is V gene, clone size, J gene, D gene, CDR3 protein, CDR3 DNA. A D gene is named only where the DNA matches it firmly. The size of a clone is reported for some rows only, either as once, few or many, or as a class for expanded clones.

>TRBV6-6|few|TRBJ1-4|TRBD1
CASSRDRALNEKLFF
TGTGCCAGCAGCAGAGACAGGGCGCTTAATGAAAAACTGTTTTTT
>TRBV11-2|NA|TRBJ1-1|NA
CASSQNTEAFF
TGTGCCAGCAGCCAGAACACTGAAGCTTTCTTT
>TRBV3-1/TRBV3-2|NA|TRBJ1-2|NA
CASSQVTEANYGYTF
TGTGCCAGCAGCCAAGTGACAGAAGCTAACTATGGCTACACCTTC
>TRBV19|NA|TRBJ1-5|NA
CASSMTPSSGVNQPQHF
TGTGCCAGTAGTATGACCCCCTCGAGCGGCGTAAATCAGCCCCAGCATTTT
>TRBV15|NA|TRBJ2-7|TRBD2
CATSRGEAGGVREQYF
TGTGCCACCAGCAGAGGTGAAGCGGGAGGCGTAAGGGAGCAGTACTTC
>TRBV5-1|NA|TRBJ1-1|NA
CASSFQDGMNTEAFF
TGCGCCAGCAGCTTCCAAGATGGCATGAACACTGAAGCTTTCTTT
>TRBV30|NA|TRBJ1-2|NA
CAWSQGSYGYTF
TGTGCCTGGAGTCAGGGTAGCTATGGCTACACCTTC
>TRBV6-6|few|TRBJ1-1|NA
CASSLRDKEAFF
TGTGCCAGCAGTCTCCGGGACAAGGAAGCTTTCTTT
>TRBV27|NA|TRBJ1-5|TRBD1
CASSDRQGATLNQPQHF
TGTGCCAGCAGCGACCGACAGGGGGCAACGCTCAATCAGCCCCAGCATTTT
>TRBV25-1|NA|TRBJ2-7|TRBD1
CASSPDRVPYEQYF
TGTGCCAGCAGTCCGGACAGGGTCCCCTACGAGCAGTACTTC
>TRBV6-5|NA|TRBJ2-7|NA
CASRQLGRPYEQYF
TGTGCCAGCAGACAACTAGGGAGGCCCTACGAGCAGTACTTC
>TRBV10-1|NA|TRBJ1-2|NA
CASPTAGKLGGYTF
TGCGCCAGCCCGACCGCGGGGAAACTAGGTGGCTACACCTTC
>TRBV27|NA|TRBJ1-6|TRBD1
CASSLLGTVGNSPLHF
TGTGCCAGCAGTTTACTAGGGACAGTAGGGAATTCACCCCTCCACTTT
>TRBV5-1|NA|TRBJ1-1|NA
CASSLSRVGTEAFF
TGCGCCAGCAGCTTGTCTCGGGTAGGCACTGAAGCTTTCTTT
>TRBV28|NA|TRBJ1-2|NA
CASINPVQGLSYTF
TGTGCCAGCATTAACCCCGTCCAGGGTCTCTCCTACACCTTC
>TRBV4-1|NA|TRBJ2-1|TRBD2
CASSQPGLAGAGAYNEQFF
TGCGCCAGCAGCCAACCGGGACTAGCGGGAGCAGGCGCCTACAATGAGCAGTTCTTC
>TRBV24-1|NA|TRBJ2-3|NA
CATSDLVRTDTQYF
TGTGCCACCAGTGATCTTGTGAGAACAGATACGCAGTATTTT
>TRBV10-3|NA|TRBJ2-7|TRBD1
CAISALVQGKNEQYF
TGTGCCATCAGTGCGCTCGTACAGGGGAAGAACGAGCAGTACTTC
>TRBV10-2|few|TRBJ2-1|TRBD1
CASSEPMGGTGDPDEQFF
TGCGCCAGCAGTGAACCTATGGGTGGGACAGGGGATCCCGATGAGCAGTTCTTC
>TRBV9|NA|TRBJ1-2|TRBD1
CASSGHRGLVYGYTF
TGTGCCAGCAGCGGTCACAGGGGTTTGGTCTATGGCTACACCTTC
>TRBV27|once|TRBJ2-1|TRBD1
CASRQTGGNYNEQFF
TGTGCCAGCAGGCAAACAGGGGGAAACTACAATGAGCAGTTCTTC
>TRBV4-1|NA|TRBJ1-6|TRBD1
CASSQEGRGNSPLHF
TGCGCCAGCAGCCAAGAAGGCAGGGGGAATTCACCCCTCCACTTT
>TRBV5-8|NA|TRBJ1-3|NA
CASSQWTTGNTIYF
TGTGCCAGCAGCCAGTGGACAACTGGAAACACCATATATTTT
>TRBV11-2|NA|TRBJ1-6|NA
CASSFVSSYNSPLHF
TGTGCCAGCAGCTTTGTTAGCTCCTATAATTCACCCCTCCACTTT
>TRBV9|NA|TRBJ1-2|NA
CASSPGQNPYGYTF
TGTGCCAGCAGCCCCGGACAGAATCCCTATGGCTACACCTTC
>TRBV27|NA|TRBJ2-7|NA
CASSLVGGRSYEQYF
TGTGCCAGCAGTTTAGTCGGGGGAAGGTCCTACGAGCAGTACTTC
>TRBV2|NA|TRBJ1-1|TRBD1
CASSEAAGQGYTEAFF
TGTGCCAGCAGTGAAGCGGCCGGACAGGGTTACACTGAAGCTTTCTTT
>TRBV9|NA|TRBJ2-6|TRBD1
CASSSTSQGAFNVLTF
TGTGCCAGCAGCTCGACGTCACAGGGGGCTTTCAACGTCCTGACTTTC
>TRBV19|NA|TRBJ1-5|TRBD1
CASSIAHGTGLSAQHF
TGTGCCAGTAGTATAGCCCACGGGACAGGGCTTTCGGCCCAGCATTTT
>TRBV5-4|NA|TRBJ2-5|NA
CASSPRQGDGETQYF
TGTGCCAGCAGCCCTCGGCAGGGTGATGGAGAGACCCAGTACTTC
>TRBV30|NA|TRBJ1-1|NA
CAWNPGGGTEAFF
TGTGCCTGGAACCCAGGAGGCGGCACTGAAGCTTTCTTT
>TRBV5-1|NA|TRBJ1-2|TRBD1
CASSLTGQGGGYGYTF
TGCGCCAGCAGCTTGACCGGACAGGGGGGTGGCTATGGCTACACCTTC
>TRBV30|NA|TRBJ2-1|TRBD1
CAWRETGRYSYNEQFF
TGTGCCTGGAGGGAGACAGGGCGCTACTCCTACAATGAGCAGTTCTTC
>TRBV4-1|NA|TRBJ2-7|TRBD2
CASSQDPLAASYEQYF
TGCGCCAGCAGCCAAGACCCTCTAGCGGCCTCCTACGAGCAGTACTTC
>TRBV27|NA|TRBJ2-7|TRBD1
CASSLSGGSLSYEQYF
TGTGCCAGCAGTTTATCAGGGGGCAGTTTGTCCTACGAGCAGTACTTC
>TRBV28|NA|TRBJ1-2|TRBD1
CASRQGDGYTF
TGTGCCAGCCGACAGGGCGATGGCTACACCTTC
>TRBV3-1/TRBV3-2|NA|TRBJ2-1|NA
CASSPFVRSYNEQFF
TGTGCCAGCAGCCCCTTTGTTCGCTCCTACAATGAGCAGTTCTTC
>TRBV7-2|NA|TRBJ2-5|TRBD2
CASSLGAWASGQETQYF
TGTGCCAGCAGCTTAGGGGCGTGGGCTAGCGGCCAAGAGACCCAGTACTTC
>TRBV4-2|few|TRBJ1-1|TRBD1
CASSPGQGARTEAFF
TGTGCCAGCAGCCCTGGACAGGGGGCGCGCACTGAAGCTTTCTTT
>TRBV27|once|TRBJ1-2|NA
CASSYTAGVSYGYTF
TGTGCCAGCAGTTACACCGCAGGGGTTTCCTATGGCTACACCTTC
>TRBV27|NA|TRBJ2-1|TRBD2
CASSPPSIQRGTYNEQFF
TGTGCCAGCAGTCCCCCCTCCATTCAGCGGGGGACTTACAATGAGCAGTTCTTC
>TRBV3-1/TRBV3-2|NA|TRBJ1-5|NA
CASSQALYQPQHF
TGTGCCAGCAGCCAAGCCTTGTATCAGCCCCAGCATTTT
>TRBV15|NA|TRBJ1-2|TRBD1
CATSRDMGQANYGYTF
TGTGCCACCAGCAGAGATATGGGACAGGCTAACTATGGCTACACCTTC
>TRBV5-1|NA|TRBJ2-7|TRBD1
CASSTGQGSYEQYF
TGCGCCAGCAGCACCGGACAGGGTTCCTACGAGCAGTACTTC
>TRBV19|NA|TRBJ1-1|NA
CASSMGPANTEAFF
TGTGCCAGTAGTATGGGCCCGGCGAACACTGAAGCTTTCTTT
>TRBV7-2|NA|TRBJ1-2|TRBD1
CASSPATGGNYGYTF
TGTGCCAGCAGCCCCGCGACAGGGGGCAACTATGGCTACACCTTC
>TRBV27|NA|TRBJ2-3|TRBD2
CASSPYGGGTDTQYF
TGTGCCAGCAGTCCCTACGGGGGAGGGACAGATACGCAGTATTTT
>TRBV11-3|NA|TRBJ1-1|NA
CASSFPLQGKNTEAFF
TGTGCCAGCAGCTTCCCCCTACAGGGCAAGAACACTGAAGCTTTCTTT
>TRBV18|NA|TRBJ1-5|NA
CASSPPTAYSNQPQHF
TGTGCCAGCTCGCCCCCGACAGCGTATAGCAATCAGCCCCAGCATTTT
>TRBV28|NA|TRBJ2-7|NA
CASSSSPKQEQYF
TGTGCCAGCAGTTCCTCCCCGAAACAGGAGCAGTACTTC
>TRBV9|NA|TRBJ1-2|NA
CASSVNQGYYGYTF
TGTGCCAGCAGCGTCAATCAGGGCTACTATGGCTACACCTTC
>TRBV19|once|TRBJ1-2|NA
CASSAGNNYGYTF
TGTGCCAGTTCGGCAGGGAATAACTATGGCTACACCTTC
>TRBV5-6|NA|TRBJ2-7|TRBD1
CASSLGQGAYEQYF
TGTGCCAGCAGCTTAGGGCAGGGGGCATACGAGCAGTACTTC